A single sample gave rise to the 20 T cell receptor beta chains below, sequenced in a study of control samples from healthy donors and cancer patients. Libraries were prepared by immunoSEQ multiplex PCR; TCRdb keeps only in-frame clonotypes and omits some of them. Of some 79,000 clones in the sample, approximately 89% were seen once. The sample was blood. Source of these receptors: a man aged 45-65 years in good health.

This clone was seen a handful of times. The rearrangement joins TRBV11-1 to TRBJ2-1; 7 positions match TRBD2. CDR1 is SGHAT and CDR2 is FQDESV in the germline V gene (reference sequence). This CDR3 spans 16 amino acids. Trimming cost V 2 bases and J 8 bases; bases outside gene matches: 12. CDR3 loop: CASSLLSGARGDEQFF. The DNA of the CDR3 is TGTGCCAGCAGCTTACTCAGCGGGGCTAGGGGAGATGAGCAGTTCTTC.

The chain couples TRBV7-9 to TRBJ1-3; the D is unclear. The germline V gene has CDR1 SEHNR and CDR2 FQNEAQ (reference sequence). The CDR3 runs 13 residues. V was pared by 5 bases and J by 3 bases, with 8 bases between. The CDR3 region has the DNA TGTGCCAGCAGCGTATCAAGTGGAAACACCATATATTTT. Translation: CASSVSSGNTIYF.

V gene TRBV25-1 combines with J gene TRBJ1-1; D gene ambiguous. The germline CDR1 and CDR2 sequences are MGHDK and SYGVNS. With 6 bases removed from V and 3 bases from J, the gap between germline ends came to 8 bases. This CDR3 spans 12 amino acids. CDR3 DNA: TGTGCCAGCAGGAAGGGAGACACTGAAGCTTTCTTT. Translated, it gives CASRKGDTEAFF.

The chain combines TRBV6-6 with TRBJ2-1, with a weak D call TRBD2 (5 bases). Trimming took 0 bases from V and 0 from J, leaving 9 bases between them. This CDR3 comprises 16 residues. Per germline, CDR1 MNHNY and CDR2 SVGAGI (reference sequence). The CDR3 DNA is TGTGCCAGCAGTTACTCTTTAGGGAGCTCCTACAATGAGCAGTTCTTC. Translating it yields CASSYSLGSSYNEQFF.

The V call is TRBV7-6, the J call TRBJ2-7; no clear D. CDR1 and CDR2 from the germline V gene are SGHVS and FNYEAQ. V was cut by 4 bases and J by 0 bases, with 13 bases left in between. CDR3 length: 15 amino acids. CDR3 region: CASSSPGLSSYEQYF. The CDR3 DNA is TGTGCCAGCAGCTCACCGGGTTTAAGCTCCTACGAGCAGTACTTC.

The DNA for the CDR3 is TGTGCCAGCAGCTTGAGGATTGGACAGTCCTCCTACGAGCAGTACTTC. It is translated as CASSLRIGQSSYEQYF. This chain joins TRBV5-5 and TRBJ2-7, with a possible D match to TRBD1 (6 bases). CDR1 and CDR2 (germline): SGHKS, YYEKEE (reference sequence). There are 16 residues in the CDR3. Trimming took off 1 base at V and 0 bases at J, with 14 bases between the two ends.

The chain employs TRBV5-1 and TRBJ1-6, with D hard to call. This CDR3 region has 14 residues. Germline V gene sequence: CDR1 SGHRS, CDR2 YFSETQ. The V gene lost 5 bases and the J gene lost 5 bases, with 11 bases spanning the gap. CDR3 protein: CASSPDGDNSPLHF. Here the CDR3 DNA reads TGCGCCAGCAGTCCCGACGGGGATAATTCACCCCTCCACTTT. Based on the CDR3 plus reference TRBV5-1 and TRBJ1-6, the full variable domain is KAGVTQTPRYLIKTRGQQVTLSCSPISGHRSVSWYQQTPGQGLQFLFEYFSETQRNKGNFPGRFSGRQFSNSRSEMNVSTLELGDSALYLCASSPDGDNSPLHFGNGTRLTVT.

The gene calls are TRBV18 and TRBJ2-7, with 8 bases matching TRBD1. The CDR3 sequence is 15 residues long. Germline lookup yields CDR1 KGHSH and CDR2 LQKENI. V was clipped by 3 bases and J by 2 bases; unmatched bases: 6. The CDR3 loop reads CASSPTGASAYEQYF. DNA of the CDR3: TGTGCCAGCTCACCGACAGGGGCTTCGGCCTACGAGCAGTACTTC.

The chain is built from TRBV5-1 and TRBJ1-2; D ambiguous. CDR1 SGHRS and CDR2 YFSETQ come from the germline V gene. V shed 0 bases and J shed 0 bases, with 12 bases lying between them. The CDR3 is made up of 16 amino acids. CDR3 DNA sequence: TGCGCCAGCAGCTTGGACATCAACCCAGCTAACTATGGCTACACCTTC. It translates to CASSLDINPANYGYTF. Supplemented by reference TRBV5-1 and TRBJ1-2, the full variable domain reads KAGVTQTPRYLIKTRGQQVTLSCSPISGHRSVSWYQQTPGQGLQFLFEYFSETQRNKGNFPGRFSGRQFSNSRSEMNVSTLELGDSALYLCASSLDINPANYGYTFGSGTRLTVV.

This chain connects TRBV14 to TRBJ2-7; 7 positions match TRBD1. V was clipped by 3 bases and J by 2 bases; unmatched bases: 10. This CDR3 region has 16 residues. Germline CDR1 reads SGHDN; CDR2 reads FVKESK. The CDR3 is CASSQETGPPPYEQYF. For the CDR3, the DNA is TGTGCCAGCAGCCAGGAGACAGGGCCCCCCCCCTACGAGCAGTACTTC.

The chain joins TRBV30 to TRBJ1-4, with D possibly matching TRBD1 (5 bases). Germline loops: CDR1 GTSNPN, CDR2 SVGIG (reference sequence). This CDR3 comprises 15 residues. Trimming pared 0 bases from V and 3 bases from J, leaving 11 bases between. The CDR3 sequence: CAWSVGVGANEKLFF. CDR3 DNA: TGTGCCTGGAGTGTGGGGGTCGGGGCTAATGAAAAACTGTTTTTT.

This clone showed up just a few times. CDR3 protein: CASGQIQETQYF. The CDR3 DNA is TGTGCCAGCGGGCAGATCCAAGAGACCCAGTACTTC. V gene TRBV2 combines with J gene TRBJ2-5; D is uncertain. Germline CDR1 is SNHLY and CDR2 is FYNNEI. This CDR3 has 12 amino acids. Trimming took off 8 bases at V and 1 base at J, with 8 bases between the two ends.

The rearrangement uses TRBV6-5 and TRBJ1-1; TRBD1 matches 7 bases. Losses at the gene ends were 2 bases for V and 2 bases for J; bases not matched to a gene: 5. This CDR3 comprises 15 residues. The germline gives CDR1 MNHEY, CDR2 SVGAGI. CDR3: CASSYGGQRNTEAFF. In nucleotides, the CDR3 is TGTGCCAGCAGTTACGGGGGACAGAGAAACACTGAAGCTTTCTTT.

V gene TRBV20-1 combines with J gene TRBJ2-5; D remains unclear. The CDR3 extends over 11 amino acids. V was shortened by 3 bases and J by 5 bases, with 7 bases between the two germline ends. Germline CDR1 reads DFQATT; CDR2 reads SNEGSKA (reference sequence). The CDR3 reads CSASDSETQYF. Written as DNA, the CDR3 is TGCAGTGCTAGTGATAGCGAGACCCAGTACTTC.

The CDR3, as DNA: TGTGCCAGCAGCCAGGCCCCCACAGGGGCGACGGTCTATGGCTACACCTTC. Residues: CASSQAPTGATVYGYTF. The chain carries TRBV3-1 (or the pseudogene TRBV3-2) and TRBJ1-2; TRBD1 matches at 7 bases. CDR1 is LGHDT, CDR2 YNNKEL, per germline (reference sequence). This CDR3 contains 17 residues. The V gene end was trimmed by 3 bases and the J gene end by 4 bases; junction bases not matched to a gene: 14.

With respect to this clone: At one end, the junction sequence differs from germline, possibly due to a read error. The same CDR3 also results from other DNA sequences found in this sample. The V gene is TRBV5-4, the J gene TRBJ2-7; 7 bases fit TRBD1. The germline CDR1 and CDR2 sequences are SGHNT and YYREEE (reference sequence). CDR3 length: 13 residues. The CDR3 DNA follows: TGTGCCAGCAGTCACGCAGGGGGTGACGAGCAATACTTC. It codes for CASSHAGGDEQYF.

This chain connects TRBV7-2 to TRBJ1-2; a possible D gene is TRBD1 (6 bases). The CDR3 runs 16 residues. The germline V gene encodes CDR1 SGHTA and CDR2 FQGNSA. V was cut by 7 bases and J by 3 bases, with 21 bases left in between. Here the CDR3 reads CASTLLGRQGYYGYTF. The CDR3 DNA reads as TGTGCCAGCACCCTCCTGGGGCGGCAGGGGTACTATGGCTACACCTTC.

CDR3 residues: CASSQDRYEQYF. The CDR3 DNA reads TGCGCCAGCAGCCAAGATCGCTACGAGCAGTACTTC. This sequence joins TRBV4-1 and TRBJ2-7, with D unresolved. V was pared by 0 bases and J by 3 bases, with 3 bases between. Germline CDR1 reads MGHRA; CDR2 reads YSYEKL. The length of the CDR3 is 12 residues.

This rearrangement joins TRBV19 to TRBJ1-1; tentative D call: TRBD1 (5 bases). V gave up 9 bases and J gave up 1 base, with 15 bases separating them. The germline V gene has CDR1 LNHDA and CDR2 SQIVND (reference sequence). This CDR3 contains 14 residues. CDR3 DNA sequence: TGTGCCAGCGCTCAGGGCGGGGGGAACACTGAAGCTTTCTTT. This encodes CASAQGGGNTEAFF.

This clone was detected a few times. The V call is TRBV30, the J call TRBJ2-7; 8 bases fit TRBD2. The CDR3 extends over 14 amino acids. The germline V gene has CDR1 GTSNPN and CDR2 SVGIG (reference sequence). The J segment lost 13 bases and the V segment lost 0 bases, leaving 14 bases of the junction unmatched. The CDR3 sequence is CAWSVGSSGTRQYF. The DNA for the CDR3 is TGTGCCTGGAGTGTAGGTAGTAGCGGGACAAGGCAATACTTC.